Following are 29 T cell receptor beta chains from one sample sequenced in a study of blood T cell repertoires in COVID-19. The data were produced by immunoSEQ multiplex PCR, yet TCRdb's version contains in-frame clones alone and is incomplete. Among over 85,000 clones listed, around 86% were seen once. Sequenced sample: peripheral blood. Receptors were obtained from a woman older than 75 with acute or convalescent COVID-19.

V is TRBV11-2 and J is TRBJ2-5; TRBD2 matches at 8 bases. After removal of 5 bases from V and 1 base from J, the junction contained 18 bases not matched to a gene. The germline V gene encodes CDR1 SGHAT and CDR2 FQNNGV. The CDR3 runs to 19 residues. The CDR3 region is CASSLLRLGASGSQETQYF. CDR3 DNA sequence: TGTGCCAGCAGCCTCCTGAGGTTGGGGGCTAGCGGGTCCCAAGAGACCCAGTACTTC.

Here the CDR3 reads CASSIVAQGLTEAFF. CDR3 DNA sequence: TGTGCCAGTAGTATAGTCGCGCAGGGTTTGACTGAAGCTTTCTTT. V usage is TRBV19 and J usage is TRBJ1-1, with a possible D match to TRBD1 (5 bases). CDR1 is LNHDA and CDR2 is SQIVND in the germline V gene (reference sequence). The germline V and J ends were trimmed by 1 base and 5 bases, with 14 bases remaining between them. CDR3 length: 15 amino acids.

The V gene is TRBV29-1, the J gene TRBJ1-4, with 11 nucleotides matching TRBD1. Germline V CDR1 and CDR2: SQVTM, ANQGSEA. The junction had 8 bases not matched to a gene; V was cut back by 7 bases and J by 10 bases. The CDR3 sequence is 13 residues long. In DNA form, the CDR3 reads TGCAGCGGGACGGACAGGGGGCAGGGAAAACTGTTTTTT. It translates to CSGTDRGQGKLFF.

The V call is TRBV6-5, the J call TRBJ2-2, with TRBD1 matching 7 bases. After removal of 4 bases from V and 6 bases from J, the junction contained 8 bases not matched to a gene. CDR1 and CDR2 from the germline V gene are MNHEY and SVGAGI. CDR3 length equals 15 residues. CDR3 amino acids: CASSSYRGLAGELFF. For the CDR3, the DNA is TGTGCCAGCAGTTCCTACAGGGGTTTGGCCGGGGAGCTGTTTTTT.

CDR3 amino acids: CASSQQGLAGMADTQYF. The CDR3 DNA follows: TGCGCCAGCAGCCAACAAGGACTAGCGGGAATGGCAGATACGCAGTATTTT. The gene calls are TRBV4-1 and TRBJ2-3; 12 bases fit TRBD2. From germline, CDR1 is MGHRA and CDR2 YSYEKL. This CDR3 comprises 17 residues. J was trimmed by 4 bases and V by 2 bases; bases with no gene match: 7.

This chain links TRBV3-1 (or the pseudogene TRBV3-2) with TRBJ2-5, with a possible D match to TRBD2 (6 bases). The CDR3 length is 13 residues. Trimming took 3 bases from V and 8 from J, leaving 13 bases between them. Germline V gene data show CDR1 as LGHDT and CDR2 as YNNKEL (reference sequence). CDR3 DNA: TGTGCCAGCAGCCATGCGGGACCAAGTACCCAGTACTTC. It yields the protein CASSHAGPSTQYF.

The chain employs TRBV5-4 and TRBJ2-5; TRBD1 aligns across 10 bases. The CDR3 is 16 amino acids. Per the germline V gene, CDR1 is SGHNT and CDR2 is YYREEE (reference sequence). The trim removed 2 bases at V and 5 bases at J, leaving 9 bases unmatched. CDR3 sequence (DNA): TGTGCCAGCAGCTTTCCTAAGACAGGGGGCCAGGAGACCCAGTACTTC. It codes for CASSFPKTGGQETQYF. The full variable domain, with the rest looked up from reference TRBV5-4 and TRBJ2-5, is ETGVTQSPTHLIKTRGQQVTLRCSSQSGHNTVSWYQQALGQGPQFIFQYYREEENGRGNFPPRFSGLQFPNYSSELNVNALELDDSALYLCASSFPKTGGQETQYFGPGTRLLVL.

The chain carries TRBV5-1 and TRBJ2-1; 7 nucleotides align to TRBD2. V shed 4 bases, J shed 3 bases, and the junction held 4 bases outside the gene matches. The CDR3 loop spans 14 amino acids. The germline gives CDR1 SGHRS, CDR2 YFSETQ. CDR3 sequence: CASSNSGVYNEQFF. CDR3 nucleotides: TGCGCCAGCAGCAACAGCGGGGTCTACAATGAGCAGTTCTTC.

The chain couples TRBV11-2 to TRBJ2-2; 7 bases fit TRBD2. Germline CDR1 is SGHAT and CDR2 is FQNNGV. After removal of 3 bases from V and 7 bases from J, the junction contained 8 bases not matched to a gene. The CDR3 runs 15 residues. The CDR3 spells CASSFREVGIGELFF. Here the CDR3 DNA reads TGTGCCAGCAGCTTTCGGGAGGTGGGAATCGGGGAGCTGTTTTTT.

The chain carries TRBV7-3 and TRBJ1-1; possibly TRBD1 for D (5 bases). Germline V CDR1 and CDR2: SGHTA, FQGTGA. The CDR3 sequence is 14 residues long. V dropped 4 bases and J dropped 1 base, with 10 bases sitting between them. The CDR3 bases are TGTGCCAGCAGCTGGGGCAACGCGAACACTGAAGCTTTCTTT. This codes for CASSWGNANTEAFF.

J is TRBJ1-6 and V is TRBV5-4; 7 nucleotides align to TRBD1. Germline assignment: CDR1 SGHNT and CDR2 YYREEE (reference sequence). J was trimmed by 7 bases and V by 5 bases; bases with no gene match: 12. This CDR3 has 16 amino acids. Here the CDR3 reads CASRLAAGGANSPLHF. DNA for the CDR3: TGTGCCAGCAGATTAGCCGCAGGGGGTGCGAATTCACCCCTCCACTTT.

This chain links TRBV6-5 with TRBJ1-2; D gene uncertain. CDR3 length equals 14 residues. V was clipped by 6 bases and J by 3 bases, with 14 bases between them. Germline values: CDR1 MNHEY, CDR2 SVGAGI. DNA for the CDR3: TGTGCCAGCAGACGCGCGTCGGGTGACTATGGCTACACCTTC. Encoded protein: CASRRASGDYGYTF.

The chain carries TRBV5-1 and TRBJ2-5, with 7 bases identical to TRBD2. V trimming: 1 base; J trimming: 6 bases; junction bases outside the gene matches: 6. Germline CDR1 is SGHRS and CDR2 is YFSETQ. The CDR3 has 14 amino acids. CDR3 amino acids: CASSLTRGRQTQYF. DNA of the CDR3: TGCGCCAGCAGCTTGACGCGGGGGAGGCAGACCCAGTACTTC.

The chain joins TRBV14 to TRBJ2-2; a weak D match, TRBD1 (5 bases). Deletions cut 1 base from V and 3 bases from J, with 12 bases between. Germline CDR1 and CDR2: SGHDN and FVKESK. The CDR3 has 16 amino acids. The CDR3 loop reads CASSQVVAGYTGELFF. The CDR3 coding sequence is TGTGCCAGCAGCCAAGTAGTGGCAGGGTACACCGGGGAGCTGTTTTTT.

The chain carries TRBV7-9 and TRBJ2-1, with 7 bases that match TRBD2. The germline CDR1 and CDR2 sequences are SEHNR and FQNEAQ (reference sequence). CDR3 size: 15 residues. With V trimmed by 5 bases and J by 5 bases, 9 bases remained unmatched. The CDR3 bases are TGTGCCAGCAGCCTATCCCTGCGGGGGAACAATGAGCAGTTCTTC. Protein: CASSLSLRGNNEQFF.

The rearrangement joins TRBV11-2 to TRBJ1-2; possibly TRBD1 for D (6 bases). This CDR3 has 13 amino acids. The ends were cut back, 5 bases at V and 0 bases at J, with 7 bases in the middle. Germline loops: CDR1 SGHAT, CDR2 FQNNGV. CDR3 DNA sequence: TGTGCCAGCAGCCGGACAGCTAACTATGGCTACACCTTC. It encodes CASSRTANYGYTF.

The chain couples TRBV4-1 to TRBJ2-4, with D perhaps TRBD1 (5 bases). Per germline, CDR1 MGHRA and CDR2 YSYEKL. V lost 8 bases and J 3 bases, leaving 17 bases between the germline ends. The CDR3 totals 15 residues. This chain's CDR3 is CASCHAQVNKNIQYF. CDR3 nucleotide sequence: TGCGCCAGCTGTCACGCACAGGTAAACAAAAACATTCAGTACTTC.

The gene calls are TRBV3-1 (or the pseudogene TRBV3-2) and TRBJ1-1; D is undetermined. This CDR3 has 14 amino acids. CDR1 LGHDT and CDR2 YNNKEL come from the germline V gene (reference sequence). With 4 bases removed from V and 0 bases from J, the gap between germline ends came to 9 bases. The CDR3 reads CASSPGDLNTEAFF. The CDR3 nucleotides are TGTGCCAGCAGCCCGGGAGACTTGAACACTGAAGCTTTCTTT.

V gene TRBV19 combines with J gene TRBJ2-5; a weak D match, TRBD2 (5 bases). The CDR3 sequence is 16 residues long. V was trimmed by 5 bases and J by 1 base, leaving 17 bases between them. Germline values: CDR1 LNHDA, CDR2 SQIVND (reference sequence). CDR3 coding DNA: TGTGCCAGTAGTCACCCCGGGGTCAGGTCCCAAGAGACCCAGTACTTC. It is translated as CASSHPGVRSQETQYF.

V usage is TRBV5-4 and J usage is TRBJ1-4, with 9 bases matching TRBD1. The V and J ends lost 4 bases and 8 bases, in that order; junction bases with no gene match: 9. This CDR3 is built from 15 residues. CDR1 is SGHNT and CDR2 is YYREEE in the germline V gene (reference sequence). CDR3 nucleotides: TGTGCCAGCAGCCGACAAGGACAGGGGAACGAAAAACTGTTTTTT. This gives the protein CASSRQGQGNEKLFF.

V and J are TRBV4-1 and TRBJ1-6, with TRBD1 matching 8 bases. Germline CDR1 MGHRA, CDR2 YSYEKL. V was pared by 0 bases and J by 7 bases, with 11 bases of the junction left unmatched. The CDR3 is 18 amino acids. The CDR3 is CASSQEGRGPGSNSPLHF. Here the CDR3 DNA reads TGCGCCAGCAGCCAAGAGGGCAGGGGGCCCGGGAGCAATTCACCCCTCCACTTT.

V usage is TRBV12-5 and J usage is TRBJ1-3; 8 nucleotides align to TRBD1. Germline V CDR1 and CDR2: LGHNT, FRNRAP. The V gene end was trimmed by 5 bases and the J gene end by 4 bases; junction bases not matched to a gene: 10. This CDR3 region has 16 residues. DNA for the CDR3: TGTGCTAGTGGTGAATTTCGGACAGGGAACGGAAACACCATATATTTT. This gives the protein CASGEFRTGNGNTIYF.

In this sample, this clone turned up a few times. This chain connects TRBV5-1 to TRBJ2-2; D perhaps matches TRBD1 (6 bases). The CDR3 runs 14 residues. Germline V gene data show CDR1 as SGHRS and CDR2 as YFSETQ. The ends were cut back, 4 bases at V and 1 base at J, with 8 bases in the middle. The CDR3 loop is CASSTGQNTGELFF. The CDR3, as DNA: TGCGCCAGCAGCACGGGACAGAACACCGGGGAGCTGTTTTTT.

The V gene is TRBV5-6, the J gene TRBJ2-3; D unclear. Trimming shortened V by 4 bases and J by 4 bases, and 13 bases separated the two germline ends. Looked up from germline, CDR1 is SGHDT and CDR2 is YYEEEE. The CDR3 covers 14 residues. The CDR3 is CASSLDGRADTQYF. CDR3 in DNA: TGTGCCAGCAGCCTGGATGGGCGCGCAGATACGCAGTATTTT.

The gene calls are TRBV30 and TRBJ2-1, with D tentatively TRBD2 (7 bases). The CDR3 is 16 amino acids. The germline V gene encodes CDR1 GTSNPN and CDR2 SVGIG (reference sequence). V was shortened by 5 bases and J by 3 bases, with 20 bases between the two germline ends. CDR3 DNA sequence: TGTGCCTGGGAGGAGGGGGAGGGCGCGGGCTACAATGAGCAGTTCTTC. It encodes CAWEEGEGAGYNEQFF.

The rearrangement uses TRBV7-3 and TRBJ2-3; weak D call: TRBD2 (5 bases). The germline V and J ends were trimmed by 2 bases and 0 bases, with 9 bases remaining between them. Germline V gene data show CDR1 as SGHTA and CDR2 as FQGTGA. The CDR3 loop spans 15 amino acids. CDR3 sequence reads: CASSLASYSTDTQYF. The CDR3 DNA is TGTGCCAGCAGCTTAGCTAGCTATAGCACAGATACGCAGTATTTT. Filled out from reference TRBV7-3 and TRBJ2-3, the complete variable domain reads GAGVSQTPSNKVTEKGKYVELRCDPISGHTALYWYRQSLGQGPEFLIYFQGTGAADDSGLPNDRFFAVRPEGSVSTLKIQRTERGDSAVYLCASSLASYSTDTQYFGPGTRLTVL.

V usage is TRBV5-1 and J usage is TRBJ1-1; no definite D call. The germline gives CDR1 SGHRS, CDR2 YFSETQ. V was clipped by 4 bases and J by 4 bases, with 14 bases between them. This CDR3 spans 14 amino acids. The CDR3 DNA sequence: TGCGCCAGCAGCCCGGAGGGAGGTCTCACTGAAGCTTTCTTT. It specifies CASSPEGGLTEAFF.

This clone was seen a handful of times. The rearrangement joins TRBV7-2 to TRBJ2-7; tentative D call: TRBD2 (5 bases). V was shortened by 0 bases and J by 2 bases, with 14 bases between the two germline ends. Germline CDR1 reads SGHTA; CDR2 reads FQGNSA. CDR3 size: 16 residues. As DNA, the CDR3 is TGTGCCAGCAGCTTAGCGGCTAGCCAGACCCCCTACGAGCAGTACTTC. Amino acids: CASSLAASQTPYEQYF.

The chain carries TRBV24-1 and TRBJ2-5; 8 bases are shared with TRBD1. Germline V gives CDR1 KGHDR, CDR2 SFDVKD. V dropped 5 bases and J dropped 4; count of bases not matched to a gene: 8. The CDR3 contains 15 residues. The CDR3 region is CATSAGGSGAETQYF. Here the CDR3 DNA reads TGTGCCACCAGTGCAGGGGGCAGTGGAGCAGAGACCCAGTACTTC.